Shown below are 10 T cell receptor beta chains from a single sample sequenced in a study of CD4 T cells in relation to SARS-CoV-2 and coronaviruses. Some clones are missing from TCRdb's copy, which holds only in-frame ones; the method was immunoSEQ multiplex PCR. The sample has 15,000 to 20,000 clones; approximately 80% are singletons. Unexposed donor CD4+ T cells date from about 2011-2019, before the COVID-19 pandemic. The cells were cultured for over eight days before CD4+ T cells were isolated. Antigens for these TCRs are unknown. The sample was CD4+ T cells from PBMCs, cultured in vitro. The receptors originated from a human donor in good health.

The CDR3 region has the DNA TGTGCCAGCAGTCATGCTACAGACGGTTTACTGAACACTGAAGCTTTCTTT. Translating gives CASSHATDGLLNTEAFF. The gene calls are TRBV7-9 and TRBJ1-1; no clear D gene. CDR1 and CDR2 from the germline V gene are SEHNR and FQNEAQ (reference sequence). Trimming stripped 6 bases from V and 0 bases from J, with 20 bases between. The CDR3 is 17 residues long. Using reference TRBV7-9 and TRBJ1-1 for the parts outside the CDR3, the full variable domain is DTGVSQNPRHKITKRGQNVTFRCDPISEHNRLYWYRQTLGQGPEFLTYFQNEAQLEKSRLLSDRFSAERPKGSFSTLEIQRTEQGDSAMYLCASSHATDGLLNTEAFFGQGTRLTVV.

The rearrangement uses TRBV19 and TRBJ1-1; possible D gene TRBD1, 6 bases. From germline, CDR1 is LNHDA and CDR2 SQIVND (reference sequence). V lost 7 bases and J 1 base, leaving 19 bases between the germline ends. The CDR3 spans 16 residues. In nucleotides, the CDR3 is TGTGCCAGTACCATCAACTGGGCGGGGGCGAACACTGAAGCTTTCTTT. Amino acid sequence: CASTINWAGANTEAFF.

The chain joins TRBV5-1 to TRBJ2-2, with D maybe TRBD1 (6 bases). Germline CDR1 SGHRS, CDR2 YFSETQ. The CDR3 has 17 residues. The V and J ends lost 0 bases and 1 base respectively, with 13 bases between them. Here the CDR3 DNA reads TGCGCCAGCAGCTTGGATCCAGGGGCAGGGAACACCGGGGAGCTGTTTTTT. It yields the protein CASSLDPGAGNTGELFF.

The sample holds a few counts of this clone. J is TRBJ2-5 and V is TRBV6-5; 7 positions match TRBD2. Germline-derived CDR1 and CDR2 are MNHEY and SVGAGI. This CDR3 is 13 amino acids long. J was trimmed by 2 bases and V by 9 bases; bases with no gene match: 6. The CDR3 DNA sequence: TGTGCCAGTGGGAGGGGATGGCAAGAGACCCAGTACTTC. Protein product: CASGRGWQETQYF.

The chain employs TRBV19 and TRBJ2-7, with TRBD2 identical over 11 bases. CDR3 length equals 15 residues. Germline-derived CDR1 and CDR2 are LNHDA and SQIVND (reference sequence). Trimming at V came to 4 bases and at J to 3 bases, leaving 5 bases not matched to a gene. The CDR3, as DNA: TGTGCCAGTAGTAACGGACTAGCGGGCAACTACGAGCAGTACTTC. It translates to CASSNGLAGNYEQYF.

The V gene is TRBV6-5, the J gene TRBJ2-1; 8 positions match TRBD2. This CDR3 contains 15 residues. V lost 6 bases, J lost 3 bases, and 7 bases stayed unmatched. Germline V gene data show CDR1 as MNHEY and CDR2 as SVGAGI. CDR3 coding DNA: TGTGCCAGCAGGGATAGCGGGACGTACTACAATGAGCAGTTCTTC. It codes for CASRDSGTYYNEQFF.

The chain employs TRBV7-8 and TRBJ1-5; no clear D. From germline, CDR1 is SGHVS and CDR2 FQNEAQ. The CDR3 is 15 amino acids. V lost 2 bases and J 2 bases, leaving 10 bases between the germline ends. This chain's CDR3 is CASSLNTVGNQPQHF. The CDR3, as DNA: TGTGCCAGCAGCTTAAATACAGTAGGCAATCAGCCCCAGCATTTT.

This sequence joins TRBV20-1 and TRBJ1-2; the match to TRBD1 covers 7 bases. J gave up 11 bases and V 6 bases, and 9 bases lay outside the gene matches. The germline gives CDR1 DFQATT, CDR2 SNEGSKA (reference sequence). The CDR3 spans 11 residues. CDR3 bases: TGCAGTGCCCAGAAGGGGACAGAGTACACCTTC. Protein product: CSAQKGTEYTF.

The chain has TRBV29-1 and TRBJ1-2; D perhaps matches TRBD1 (5 bases). The CDR3 is 14 amino acids. CDR1 is SQVTM, CDR2 ANQGSEA, per germline. The V end was cut by 0 bases, the J end by 4 bases, with 12 bases between. CDR3 sequence reads: CSVEEGEGGYGYTF. CDR3 coding DNA: TGCAGCGTTGAAGAGGGGGAGGGCGGCTATGGCTACACCTTC.

The chain uses TRBV28 and TRBJ1-6; TRBD1 agrees at 8 bases. Trimming took 1 base from V and 8 from J; bases not matched to a gene: 4. The CDR3 has 15 residues. Per germline, CDR1 MDHEN and CDR2 SYDVKM. The CDR3 DNA sequence: TGTGCCAGCAGTTTATATGGGACAGGAGATTCACCCCTCCACTTT. Translation: CASSLYGTGDSPLHF. The complete variable domain, with remaining parts taken from reference TRBV28 and TRBJ1-6, reads DVKVTQSSRYLVKRTGEKVFLECVQDMDHENMFWYRQDPGLGLRLIYFSYDVKMKEKGDIPEGYSVSREKKERFSLILESASTNQTSMYLCASSLYGTGDSPLHFGNGTRLTVT.